A selection of T cell receptor beta chains follows, all from one sample in a study of T cell changes during pregnancy in multiple sclerosis. Repertoires were generated with immunoSEQ multiplex PCR, while TCRdb's copy carries only in-frame clones and drops some. Found here are approximately 99,000 clones, 90% to 95% of them singletons; the top ten hold about 0.98%. This specimen was peripheral blood, taken after pregnancy. Receptors originate from a female donor with multiple sclerosis, enrolled in a pregnancy study. The CDR3 runs from the conserved cysteine through the conserved F or W. D genes are given only for firm matches. The size field is filled for only some rows; it gives once, few, many or a size class.

j_gene: TRBJ2-1; d_gene: TRBD2; abundance: few; v_gene: TRBV4-2; CDR3nt: TGTGCCAGCAGCCAAGATGGCGGGAGCTCCTACAATGAGCAGTTCTTC; CDR3aa: CASSQDGGSSYNEQFF
j_gene: TRBJ2-7; d_gene: TRBD1; abundance: -; v_gene: TRBV30; CDR3nt: TGTGCCTGGAGTCGGGACAGCCCCGAGCAGTACTTC; CDR3aa: CAWSRDSPEQYF
j_gene: TRBJ2-2; d_gene: -; abundance: -; v_gene: TRBV5-1; CDR3nt: TGCGCCAGCAGATCCGTTAGCGGGGAGCTGTTTTTT; CDR3aa: CASRSVSGELFF
j_gene: TRBJ1-1; d_gene: TRBD1; abundance: -; v_gene: TRBV7-6; CDR3nt: TGTGCCAGCAGCACGAAGGGACAGGGGGCTCTGAACACTGAAGCTTTCTTT; CDR3aa: CASSTKGQGALNTEAFF
j_gene: TRBJ1-4; d_gene: -; abundance: -; v_gene: TRBV6-1; CDR3nt: TGTGCCAGCAGGGTTGGGGGGGAAAATCAAAAACTGTTTTTT; CDR3aa: CASRVGGENQKLFF
j_gene: TRBJ1-1; d_gene: -; abundance: -; v_gene: TRBV30; CDR3nt: TGTGCCTGGGAGGCCACAGGGATTCACACTGAAGCTTTCTTT; CDR3aa: CAWEATGIHTEAFF
j_gene: TRBJ2-7; d_gene: -; abundance: -; v_gene: TRBV9; CDR3nt: TGTGCCAGCAGCCTAACGGACAGTGCTCAGTACGAGCAGTACTTC; CDR3aa: CASSLTDSAQYEQYF
j_gene: TRBJ2-3; d_gene: TRBD2; abundance: -; v_gene: TRBV28; CDR3nt: TGTGCCAGCAGTTTAGCGGGAGTTGCAGATACGCAGTATTTT; CDR3aa: CASSLAGVADTQYF
j_gene: TRBJ1-1; d_gene: -; abundance: few; v_gene: TRBV7-9; CDR3nt: TGTGCCAGCAGCCCCCACCGTGACAGGAGGAACACTGAAGCTTTCTTT; CDR3aa: CASSPHRDRRNTEAFF
j_gene: TRBJ1-4; d_gene: -; abundance: -; v_gene: TRBV2; CDR3nt: TGTGCCAGCAGCGAGACAGCTAGGGATGAAAAACTGTTTTTT; CDR3aa: CASSETARDEKLFF
j_gene: TRBJ1-4; d_gene: TRBD1; abundance: -; v_gene: TRBV30; CDR3nt: TGTGCCTGGAGAAGGGGACAGACTAAAAATGAAAAACTGTTTTTT; CDR3aa: CAWRRGQTKNEKLFF
j_gene: TRBJ2-3; d_gene: -; abundance: -; v_gene: TRBV7-8; CDR3nt: TGTGCCAGCAGCTTACAGGCGGGGATATATACAGATACGCAGTATTTT; CDR3aa: CASSLQAGIYTDTQYF
j_gene: TRBJ1-5; d_gene: -; abundance: -; v_gene: TRBV7-2; CDR3nt: TGTGCCAGCAGTGAAAACGGGGATCAGCCCCAGCATTTT; CDR3aa: CASSENGDQPQHF
j_gene: TRBJ2-3; d_gene: TRBD2; abundance: -; v_gene: TRBV11-2; CDR3nt: TGTGCCAGCAGCTTAGTTGGGGCGGGAGCGCTAGATACGCAGTATTTT; CDR3aa: CASSLVGAGALDTQYF
j_gene: TRBJ2-7; d_gene: TRBD2; abundance: -; v_gene: TRBV27; CDR3nt: TGTGCCAGCAGTTCTGCGGGGGGGGAGGGCCTGTACGAGCAGTACTTC; CDR3aa: CASSSAGGEGLYEQYF
j_gene: TRBJ1-4; d_gene: TRBD1; abundance: -; v_gene: TRBV18; CDR3nt: TGTGCCAGCTCACCACTGAACCCCGACAGGGATGGAAAACTGTTTTTT; CDR3aa: CASSPLNPDRDGKLFF
j_gene: TRBJ2-3; d_gene: TRBD1; abundance: -; v_gene: TRBV27; CDR3nt: TGTGCCAGCGGGACAGGGGAAACAGATACGCAGTATTTT; CDR3aa: CASGTGETDTQYF
j_gene: TRBJ2-7; d_gene: -; abundance: -; v_gene: TRBV29-1; CDR3nt: TGCAGCGTTGCCTCCAGGCAGGGGTACGAGCAGTACTTC; CDR3aa: CSVASRQGYEQYF
j_gene: TRBJ2-4; d_gene: TRBD1; abundance: -; v_gene: TRBV2; CDR3nt: TGTGCCAGCAGGAAGGGATGGACAGGGGAACGCATTCAGTACTTC; CDR3aa: CASRKGWTGERIQYF
j_gene: TRBJ1-5; d_gene: -; abundance: -; v_gene: TRBV5-5; CDR3nt: TGTGCCAGCAGCGCTAGTGGTCAGCCCCAGCATTTT; CDR3aa: CASSASGQPQHF
j_gene: TRBJ2-7; d_gene: TRBD2; abundance: once; v_gene: TRBV27; CDR3nt: TGTGCCAGCAGTCCGGGACTAGCGGAGCGCTACGAGCAGTACTTC; CDR3aa: CASSPGLAERYEQYF
j_gene: TRBJ2-5; d_gene: -; abundance: -; v_gene: TRBV5-1; CDR3nt: TGCGCCAGCAGCTTGGCGGGAGCAGCCCAAGAGACCCAGTACTTC; CDR3aa: CASSLAGAAQETQYF
j_gene: TRBJ1-1; d_gene: TRBD1; abundance: -; v_gene: TRBV19; CDR3nt: TGTGCCATAAGGACAGGAAACACTGAAGCTTTCTTT; CDR3aa: CAIRTGNTEAFF
j_gene: TRBJ2-7; d_gene: TRBD1; abundance: -; v_gene: TRBV30; CDR3nt: TGTGCCTGGAGTAGTTACGCAGGGGGTGAAACTTACGAGCAGTACTTC; CDR3aa: CAWSSYAGGETYEQYF
j_gene: TRBJ2-3; d_gene: TRBD1; abundance: -; v_gene: TRBV18; CDR3nt: TGTGCCAGCTCACTACAGGTGACAGGGGATACGCAGTATTTT; CDR3aa: CASSLQVTGDTQYF
j_gene: TRBJ2-2; d_gene: -; abundance: -; v_gene: TRBV10-1; CDR3nt: TGCGCCAGCAGACAGGTTCGGCAGGGGCCCGGGGAGCTGTTTTTT; CDR3aa: CASRQVRQGPGELFF
j_gene: TRBJ2-4; d_gene: -; abundance: -; v_gene: TRBV5-4; CDR3nt: TGTGCCAGCAGCTTAAGGGGTCAGGGGTACAACATTCAGTACTTC; CDR3aa: CASSLRGQGYNIQYF
j_gene: TRBJ1-2; d_gene: -; abundance: -; v_gene: TRBV27; CDR3nt: TGTGCCAGCAGTTCTCTGCGTAGAACCTATGGCTACACCTTC; CDR3aa: CASSSLRRTYGYTF
j_gene: TRBJ2-1; d_gene: -; abundance: -; v_gene: TRBV9; CDR3nt: TGTGCCAGCAGCGCACTTGGTGGCGGATATTACAATGAGCAGTTCTTC; CDR3aa: CASSALGGGYYNEQFF
j_gene: TRBJ2-2; d_gene: TRBD2; abundance: -; v_gene: TRBV7-6; CDR3nt: TGTGCCAGCAGCTTAGTCGGCGGAGCTAGCGGGATGGTCGGGGAGCTGTTTTTT; CDR3aa: CASSLVGGASGMVGELFF
j_gene: TRBJ2-1; d_gene: TRBD2; abundance: -; v_gene: TRBV5-1; CDR3nt: TGCGCCAGTGGAAGCGGGAACTACAATGAGCAGTTCTTC; CDR3aa: CASGSGNYNEQFF
j_gene: TRBJ2-7; d_gene: -; abundance: -; v_gene: TRBV2; CDR3nt: TGTGCCAGCACACAAGAGACAGGTGCCTACGAGCAGTACTTC; CDR3aa: CASTQETGAYEQYF
j_gene: TRBJ1-4; d_gene: -; abundance: once; v_gene: TRBV6-1; CDR3nt: TGTGCCAGCAGGGAGATGCAGCGTCGTGAAAAACTGTTTTTT; CDR3aa: CASREMQRREKLFF